Listed below are T cell receptor beta chains from one sample, sequenced in a study of graft-versus-host responses after intestinal transplantation. Antigen specificity for these receptors is unknown. Assay used: immunoSEQ multiplex PCR; TCRdb lists only in-frame clones, some missing. Among about 26,000 clones listed, around 76% were seen once. The input for sequencing was unstimulated CD4+ T cells sorted from spleen or lymph node cells, taken before intestinal transplant. These receptors were taken from a human donor who received an intestinal transplant. CDR3s include the opening cysteine and the closing phenylalanine or tryptophan. D genes are given only for firm matches. Clone sizes are given selectively: once, few, many, or a class where the clone is expanded.

v_call	j_call	d_call	clone_size	cdr3_nt	cdr3_aa
TRBV18	TRBJ1-5	NA	NA	TGTGCCAGCTCACCACTTCCGCAGGGAGAAGGGCCCCAGCATTTT	CASSPLPQGEGPQHF
TRBV28	TRBJ1-2	NA	NA	TGTGCCAGCAGCCCGGGGGGGGTGTATGGCTACACCTTC	CASSPGGVYGYTF
TRBV7-6	TRBJ2-1	TRBD2	NA	TGTGCCAGCAGCCGGACTAGCAGTGAGCAGTTCTTC	CASSRTSSEQFF
TRBV11-1	TRBJ1-6	NA	NA	TGTGCCAGCAGCTTAGAGACGGGGTTGAATTCACCCCTCCACTTT	CASSLETGLNSPLHF
TRBV19	TRBJ2-3	NA	once	TGTGCCAGTAGTATAGGAGGGGGCACAGATACGCAGTATTTT	CASSIGGGTDTQYF
TRBV19	TRBJ1-5	NA	NA	TGTGCCAGTAACCAGGGCAATCAGCCCCAGCATTTT	CASNQGNQPQHF
TRBV6-4	TRBJ2-3	TRBD2	NA	TGTGCCAGCAGCGAACTAGCGGGAAGACCCACAGATACGCAGTATTTT	CASSELAGRPTDTQYF
TRBV5-1	TRBJ2-3	NA	NA	TGCGCCAGCAGCTCGACCGCAGGAGGTACAGATACGCAGTATTTT	CASSSTAGGTDTQYF
TRBV7-7	TRBJ2-1	TRBD2	NA	TGTGCTAGCAGCCCGGGACTAGCGGGGCTCAATGAGCAGTTCTTC	CASSPGLAGLNEQFF
TRBV27	TRBJ2-7	NA	NA	TGTGCCAGCAGTTTATTGGCCACTACGGATTACGAGCAGTACTTC	CASSLLATTDYEQYF
TRBV2	TRBJ2-2	TRBD2	NA	TGTGCCAGCAGAGGACTAGCGGGGATCACCGGGGAGCTGTTTTTT	CASRGLAGITGELFF
TRBV5-1	TRBJ2-3	TRBD1	once	TGCGCCAGCAGCTTGGGAGACAGGGACCCAGATACGCAGTATTTT	CASSLGDRDPDTQYF
TRBV5-6	TRBJ1-2	NA	NA	TGTGCCAGCAGCTTGGAGATGTCGCTCCCCTATGGCTACACCTTC	CASSLEMSLPYGYTF
TRBV5-5	TRBJ2-7	NA	NA	TGTGCCAGCAGCTTGCTCCCCTCCTACGAGCAGTACTTC	CASSLLPSYEQYF
TRBV28	TRBJ2-7	TRBD1	few	TGTGCCAGCAGTTCTTCCGGGACAGGGGGTTACGAGCAGTACTTC	CASSSSGTGGYEQYF